The 29 T cell receptor beta chains below all came from one sample that was sequenced in a study of blood T cell repertoires in COVID-19 (dated by TCRdb to the early 2020s). Library preparation was by the immunoSEQ multiplex PCR assay. TCRdb's version of the immuneACCESS table is confined to in-frame rearrangements and falls short of the full clone set. An unresolved V gene accounts for under half of the shortfall where checked; the remainder is of unknown origin. Within this sample are 25,000 to 35,000 clones, with 90% to 95% of them counted one time only. About an eighth of the sample belongs to the ten largest clones. Sequenced input: peripheral blood. The receptors derive from a human donor in a cohort sampled during active COVID-19.

The chain carries TRBV11-1 and TRBJ2-1, with D unclear. Trimming cost V 2 bases and J 3 bases, with 11 bases left between them. Germline CDR1 is SGHAT and CDR2 is FQDESV (reference sequence). The CDR3 length is 15 residues. Here the CDR3 DNA reads TGTGCCAGCAGCTTACTCTCGTCGGTCTACAATGAGCAGTTCTTC. Translation: CASSLLSSVYNEQFF.

The chain couples TRBV6-5 to TRBJ1-1, with 9 bases lining up with TRBD1. CDR3 length: 14 residues. V was clipped by 6 bases and J by 1 base; unmatched bases: 3. Germline-derived CDR1 and CDR2 are MNHEY and SVGAGI. For the CDR3, the DNA is TGTGCCAGCAGAGTGGACAGGGGGAACACTGAAGCTTTCTTT. This sequence encodes CASRVDRGNTEAFF.

V and J are TRBV24-1 and TRBJ2-1; 8 bases map to TRBD2. This CDR3 is 14 amino acids long. CDR1 and CDR2 from the germline V gene are KGHDR and SFDVKD. V trimming: 4 bases; J trimming: 7 bases; junction bases outside the gene matches: 5. The CDR3 DNA sequence: TGTGCCACCAGTGACGGGACTAGTATTAATGAGCAGTTCTTC. Encoded protein: CATSDGTSINEQFF.

This chain links TRBV4-3 with TRBJ1-4; possible D gene TRBD1, 6 bases. CDR3 size: 16 residues. V dropped 0 bases and J dropped 4 bases, with 12 bases sitting between them. From germline, CDR1 is LGHNA and CDR2 YSLEER. CDR3 sequence (DNA): TGCGCCAGCAGCCAAGATTCGGACAGTTTTAATGAAAAACTGTTTTTT. It specifies CASSQDSDSFNEKLFF.

This rearrangement joins TRBV29-1 to TRBJ2-3, with D perhaps matching TRBD2 (6 bases). The CDR3 extends over 12 amino acids. The V and J ends lost 4 bases and 6 bases respectively, with 11 bases between them. The germline CDR1 and CDR2 sequences are SQVTM and ANQGSEA. CDR3 region: CSVVSSGDTQYF. As DNA, the CDR3 is TGCAGCGTTGTAAGTAGCGGTGATACGCAGTATTTT.

A single count supports this clone. The genes are TRBV2 and TRBJ2-1, with D possibly matching TRBD1 (5 bases). The CDR3 runs to 14 residues. Germline V gives CDR1 SNHLY, CDR2 FYNNEI. Trimming took off 3 bases at V and 7 bases at J, with 13 bases between the two ends. Written as DNA, the CDR3 is TGTGCCAGCAGTGACAGGGCGGTACATAATGAGCAGTTCTTC. This gives the protein CASSDRAVHNEQFF.

This chain uses TRBV5-4 with TRBJ2-1, with TRBD2 identical over 7 bases. Trimming removed 5 bases from V and 6 bases from J; junction bases left unmatched: 5. The CDR3 covers 13 residues. Per germline, CDR1 SGHNT and CDR2 YYREEE (reference sequence). The CDR3 coding sequence is TGTGCCAGCAGTCGGGGGGTCCTCAATGAGCAGTTCTTC. It specifies CASSRGVLNEQFF.

The chain has TRBV28 and TRBJ1-5; tentatively, D is TRBD1 (6 bases). The CDR3 sequence is 15 residues long. V lost 4 bases and J lost 7, with 17 bases in between. CDR1 and CDR2 (germline): MDHEN, SYDVKM. The CDR3 is CASSSVTGFRQPQHF. The DNA for the CDR3 is TGTGCCAGCAGTTCCGTGACAGGCTTTAGGCAGCCCCAGCATTTT. Using reference TRBV28 and TRBJ1-5 for the parts outside the CDR3, the full variable domain is DVKVTQSSRYLVKRTGEKVFLECVQDMDHENMFWYRQDPGLGLRLIYFSYDVKMKEKGDIPEGYSVSREKKERFSLILESASTNQTSMYLCASSSVTGFRQPQHFGDGTRLSIL.

The chain employs TRBV25-1 and TRBJ2-7; D unclear. The length of the CDR3 is 11 residues. Deletions cut 3 bases from V and 6 bases from J, with 6 bases between. Germline CDR1 is MGHDK and CDR2 is SYGVNS. In DNA form, the CDR3 reads TGTGCCAGCAGTGATCGGTCCGAGCAGTACTTC. Translating gives CASSDRSEQYF.

V is TRBV7-9 and J is TRBJ2-3; D is perhaps TRBD2 (6 bases). CDR1 and CDR2 from the germline V gene are SEHNR and FQNEAQ (reference sequence). This CDR3 is 14 amino acids long. The ends were cut back, 7 bases at V and 0 bases at J, with 11 bases in the middle. The CDR3 nucleotides read TGTGCCAGCATCGGTGCGGGGAGCACAGATACGCAGTATTTT. Translated: CASIGAGSTDTQYF. Complete variable domain (other parts from reference TRBV7-9 and TRBJ2-3): DTGVSQNPRHKITKRGQNVTFRCDPISEHNRLYWYRQTLGQGPEFLTYFQNEAQLEKSRLLSDRFSAERPKGSFSTLEIQRTEQGDSAMYLCASIGAGSTDTQYFGPGTRLTVL.

The chain couples TRBV7-9 to TRBJ2-3, with D maybe TRBD1 (5 bases). Trimming pared 2 bases from V and 5 bases from J, leaving 11 bases between. Germline loops: CDR1 SEHNR, CDR2 FQNEAQ (reference sequence). CDR3 length equals 14 residues. The CDR3 sequence: CASSLTGFGDTQYF. The CDR3 DNA reads as TGTGCCAGCAGCTTAACAGGTTTCGGAGATACGCAGTATTTT.

The V call is TRBV27, the J call TRBJ2-6; no definite D call. Germline CDR1 reads MNHEY; CDR2 reads SMNVEV (reference sequence). Deletions cut 3 bases from V and 2 bases from J, with 5 bases between. The CDR3 covers 14 residues. The CDR3 is CASSFSTGANVLTF. CDR3 DNA: TGTGCCAGCAGTTTCAGTACTGGGGCCAACGTCCTGACTTTC.

The rearrangement joins TRBV6-4 to TRBJ2-2; D gene uncertain. V was pared by 6 bases and J by 2 bases, with 10 bases between. The CDR3 loop spans 14 amino acids. Germline CDR1 is MRHNA and CDR2 is SNTAGT. CDR3 DNA sequence: TGTGCCAGCAGCCTAATCCAAAACACCGGGGAGCTGTTTTTT. This codes for CASSLIQNTGELFF.

The chain uses TRBV6-4 and TRBJ1-1, with 8 bases fitting TRBD1. CDR1 is MRHNA, CDR2 SNTAGT, per germline. Trimming removed 6 bases from V and 8 bases from J; junction bases left unmatched: 5. The CDR3 covers 12 residues. The CDR3 loop is CASSGTGTEAFF. CDR3 DNA: TGTGCCAGCAGCGGGACAGGAACAGAAGCTTTCTTT.

The CDR3 bases are TGTGCCAGCAGCGTAGAAGCGGGCTCCTACAATGAGCAGTTCTTC. Its translation: CASSVEAGSYNEQFF. The chain couples TRBV9 to TRBJ2-1; D possibly corresponds to TRBD2 (6 bases). Germline V gene data show CDR1 as SGDLS and CDR2 as YYNGEE. The CDR3 has 15 residues. V lost 0 bases and J 0 bases, leaving 7 bases between the germline ends.

V gene TRBV4-2 combines with J gene TRBJ1-1, with 9 bases fitting TRBD1. Looked up from germline, CDR1 is LGHNA and CDR2 is YNFKEQ. The trim removed 0 bases at V and 1 base at J, leaving 9 bases unmatched. The CDR3 length is 18 residues. The CDR3, as DNA: TGTGCCAGCAGCCAAGATCCGGGACAGGGTATCACGAACACTGAAGCTTTCTTT. It yields the protein CASSQDPGQGITNTEAFF.

This rearrangement joins TRBV12-3 or TRBV12-4 to TRBJ1-1; the D is unclear. Trimming cost V 5 bases and J 4 bases, with 11 bases left between them. CDR3 size: 13 residues. In DNA, the CDR3 is TGTGCCAGCAGTCTGACAAGTAGCACTGAAGCTTTCTTT. Amino acid sequence: CASSLTSSTEAFF.

This chain connects TRBV5-1 to TRBJ2-1, with D tentatively TRBD2 (5 bases). Trimming removed 8 bases from V and 9 bases from J, with 12 bases in between. Per the germline V gene, CDR1 is SGHRS and CDR2 is YFSETQ. The CDR3 is 11 residues long. DNA for the CDR3: TGCGCCAGTATTGAGGGTTCTGAGCAGTTCTTC. This translates into CASIEGSEQFF.

The chain combines TRBV6-6 with TRBJ1-1; D remains ambiguous. The CDR3 runs to 15 residues. CDR1 is MNHNY and CDR2 is SVGAGI in the germline V gene (reference sequence). V was clipped by 2 bases and J by 1 base, with 11 bases between them. CDR3 sequence: CASSYAGSRNTEAFF. The DNA of the CDR3 is TGTGCCAGCAGTTACGCGGGCAGCCGGAACACTGAAGCTTTCTTT.

The chain has TRBV18 and TRBJ2-5, with D tentatively TRBD2 (6 bases). CDR3 size: 14 residues. Trimming stripped 8 bases from V and 4 bases from J, with 17 bases between. Per germline, CDR1 KGHSH and CDR2 LQKENI. The CDR3 reads CASRTRTGVETQYF. The CDR3 DNA follows: TGTGCCAGCCGGACGAGAACGGGGGTAGAGACCCAGTACTTC.

This chain links TRBV9 with TRBJ2-1; weak D call: TRBD1 (6 bases). V gave up 2 bases and J gave up 6 bases, with 12 bases separating them. The CDR3 extends over 14 amino acids. Germline CDR1 reads SGDLS; CDR2 reads YYNGEE. CDR3 bases: TGTGCCAGCAGCGTGGGCAGGGGTGGCAATGAGCAGTTCTTC. Translating gives CASSVGRGGNEQFF.

The chain has TRBV20-1 and TRBJ2-3; perhaps TRBD1 as D (6 bases). This CDR3 is 15 amino acids long. V lost 3 bases to trimming and J lost 5 bases, with 18 bases between them. Per the germline V gene, CDR1 is DFQATT and CDR2 is SNEGSKA (reference sequence). CDR3 in amino acids: CSASTTGTSGDTQYF. Written as DNA, the CDR3 is TGCAGTGCTAGTACGACAGGCACTTCGGGAGATACGCAGTATTTT.

V and J are TRBV7-2 and TRBJ1-1, with D perhaps matching TRBD1 (6 bases). The CDR3 spans 15 residues. From germline, CDR1 is SGHTA and CDR2 FQGNSA. V lost 1 base and J 3 bases, leaving 12 bases between the germline ends. This CDR3 reads CASSLGGGAYTEAFF. For the CDR3, the DNA is TGTGCCAGCAGCTTAGGAGGGGGGGCGTACACTGAAGCTTTCTTT.

The V and J genes are TRBV24-1 and TRBJ2-2, with 8 bases matching TRBD1. Germline CDR1 and CDR2: KGHDR and SFDVKD. CDR3 size: 16 residues. V was pared by 3 bases and J by 4 bases, with 6 bases of the junction left unmatched. CDR3 in DNA: TGTGCCACCAGTGATCTAGACAGGGGCGGCACCGGGGAGCTGTTTTTT. It is translated as CATSDLDRGGTGELFF.

This sequence joins TRBV6-4 and TRBJ2-3; TRBD2 matches at 8 bases. CDR3 size: 16 residues. V gave up 0 bases and J gave up 1 base; unmatched junction bases: 3. The V gene's germline CDR1 is MRHNA and CDR2 SNTAGT. DNA for the CDR3: TGTGCCAGCAGTGACTCCACGGGAGGGGGCACAGATACGCAGTATTTT. Translated, it gives CASSDSTGGGTDTQYF.

V gene TRBV27 combines with J gene TRBJ1-2; 9 bases are a match to TRBD1. This CDR3 comprises 13 residues. Germline V gene data show CDR1 as MNHEY and CDR2 as SMNVEV (reference sequence). Germline trimming cut 2 bases from V and 8 bases from J; bases unmatched to any gene: 3. The CDR3 coding sequence is TGTGCCAGCAGTTTAACAGGGGGCCGGGGCTACACCTTC. It is translated as CASSLTGGRGYTF.

The chain recombines TRBV7-9 with TRBJ2-7, with 8 bases that match TRBD2. The junction had 2 bases not matched to a gene; V was cut back by 9 bases and J by 4 bases. The CDR3 covers 11 residues. Germline loops: CDR1 SEHNR, CDR2 FQNEAQ (reference sequence). CDR3 sequence (DNA): TGTGCCAGTCGGGGGGGATACGAGCAGTACTTC. It is translated as CASRGGYEQYF. Looking up the rest from reference TRBV7-9 and TRBJ2-7 gives the full variable domain: DTGVSQNPRHKITKRGQNVTFRCDPISEHNRLYWYRQTLGQGPEFLTYFQNEAQLEKSRLLSDRFSAERPKGSFSTLEIQRTEQGDSAMYLCASRGGYEQYFGPGTRLTVT.

This chain uses TRBV19 with TRBJ1-2; the D is unclear. Germline CDR1 reads LNHDA; CDR2 reads SQIVND (reference sequence). V lost 3 bases and J lost 3, with 8 bases in between. The CDR3 spans 13 residues. The CDR3 DNA reads as TGTGCCAGTAGTATTCTCGGAGACTATGGCTACACCTTC. Amino acid sequence: CASSILGDYGYTF.

The chain uses TRBV4-1 and TRBJ1-4; 10 bases match TRBD1. CDR3 length: 15 amino acids. The V gene's germline CDR1 is MGHRA and CDR2 YSYEKL. V lost 3 bases and J lost 7; bases outside the gene matches: 5. DNA of the CDR3: TGCGCCAGCAGCCAGGCGGGACAGGGGTCTGAAAAACTGTTTTTT. The encoded protein is CASSQAGQGSEKLFF.